This record concerns one TCR beta chain sequence. What it binds is not known. This specimen comes from a study of shared clonotypes between healthy human individuals. Findings and caveats of the study: Estimated richness was generally greater in naive than memory subsets. With four donors compared, 4.5% to 6.5% of naive CD4 clonotypes were shared.

CD45RO-negative CD8 cells positively selected for CCR7 made up the naive population, which excluded terminally differentiated effector memory CD45RA+ cells. This table comes from immunoSEQ multiplex PCR, and its TCRdb copy is limited to in-frame clones, with some not included. Of 750,000 to 1,000,000 clones in the sample, about 91% are singletons; the top ten hold about 24%. Germline V gene sequence: CDR1 SGHNT, CDR2 YYREEE (reference sequence). Trimming left V 2 bases short and J 9 bases short, with 9 bases between. This CDR3 is built from 12 residues. The chain recombines TRBV5-4 with TRBJ2-1, with no clear D. This clonotype was obtained from a man between 25 and 39 years old in good health. The sample comprised naive CD8+ T cells sorted from blood. CDR3 sequence (DNA): TGTGCCAGCAGCTTCTTGCAGCTTGAGCAGTTCTTC. This sequence encodes CASSFLQLEQFF.